These T cell receptor beta chains were read from a single sample in a study of blood T cell repertoires in COVID-19. Produced via immunoSEQ multiplex PCR; TCRdb's table is partial and in-frame only. The sample has 180,000 or so clones; about 90% are singletons. The sequenced sample consisted of peripheral blood. The receptor set was obtained from a man aged 18 to 35 with active or convalescent COVID-19. CDR3s include the opening cysteine and the closing phenylalanine or tryptophan. A D gene is named only where the DNA matches it firmly. Clone size is stated in some rows and not others, as once, few, many or a class when expanded.

>TRBD1|TRBJ1-2|few|TRBV6-5
CASDRANYGYTF
TGTGCCAGCGACAGGGCTAACTATGGCTACACCTTC
>TRBD2|TRBJ2-2|-|TRBV7-3
CASSLGLAGVGTGELFF
TGTGCCAGCAGCTTAGGACTAGCGGGAGTGGGCACCGGGGAGCTGTTTTTT
>TRBD2|TRBJ2-7|-|TRBV5-1
CASSLAPGGSSYEQYF
TGCGCCAGCAGCTTGGCCCCGGGAGGGAGCTCCTACGAGCAGTACTTC
>-|TRBJ1-5|-|TRBV19
CASSIGARYQPQHF
TGTGCCAGTAGTATAGGGGCCAGATATCAGCCCCAGCATTTT
>TRBD2|TRBJ2-7|-|TRBV4-3
CASSASGSSKYEQYF
TGCGCCAGCAGCGCCAGCGGGAGCAGTAAGTACGAGCAGTACTTC
>TRBD1|TRBJ1-5|-|TRBV19
CASSISGGRVHVNQPQHF
TGTGCCAGTAGTATATCAGGGGGGCGCGTACACGTAAATCAGCCCCAGCATTTT
>-|TRBJ2-7|-|TRBV21-1
CASSKGEEGYEQYF
TGTGCCAGCAGCAAGGGTGAGGAGGGGTACGAGCAGTACTTC
>-|TRBJ2-1|-|TRBV12-5
CASGLAETSRINEQFF
TGTGCTAGTGGTTTGGCCGAGACTTCGAGGATCAATGAGCAGTTCTTC
>-|TRBJ1-6|-|TRBV30
CAWSVLKSSYNSPLHF
TGTGCCTGGAGTGTACTTAAGAGCTCCTATAATTCACCCCTCCACTTT
>-|TRBJ1-1|-|TRBV6-6
CASSYGTGLRGPLTTKAFF
TGTGCCAGCAGCTACGGAACTGGGTTGCGGGGCCCACTGACAACTAAAGCTTTCTTT
>-|TRBJ2-7|once|TRBV19
CASSTQYGEQYF
TGTGCCAGTAGTACCCAGTATGGCGAGCAGTACTTC
>-|TRBJ1-5|-|TRBV19
CASRTDPNQPQHF
TGTGCCAGTCGGACAGACCCCAATCAGCCCCAGCATTTT
>TRBD1|TRBJ1-1|-|TRBV5-1
CASSLVPIGTANTEAFF
TGCGCCAGCAGCTTGGTGCCTATCGGGACAGCGAACACTGAAGCTTTCTTT
>TRBD1|TRBJ1-2|-|TRBV6-1
CASSGGTGDSFYGYTF
TGTGCCAGCAGTGGAGGGACAGGGGACTCTTTTTATGGCTACACCTTC
>TRBD1|TRBJ1-2|-|TRBV9
CASSGGQTYYGYTF
TGTGCCAGCAGCGGGGGACAGACCTACTATGGCTACACCTTC
>-|TRBJ1-3|-|TRBV7-8
CASSQGGTGNTIYF
TGTGCCAGCAGCCAAGGAGGGACGGGAAACACCATATATTTT